These 19 T cell receptor beta chains share one sample of origin, sequenced in a study of identical twins. TCRdb independently ran MiXCR on the 5' RACE reads; one entry per CDR3 protein. This table has about 260,000 distinct CDR3 sequences, approximately 7% appearing once. This same sample was also taken into another study, of yellow fever vaccine responses in identical twins.

Specimen: memory (CD45RO+) T cells sorted from blood. Receptors were obtained from a woman under 30 in good health.

This clonotype has a count of ten or more. The V gene is TRBV10-2, the J gene TRBJ1-6; possibly TRBD1 for D (5 bases). Trimming pared 0 bases from V and 9 bases from J, leaving 15 bases between. CDR1 and CDR2 from the germline V gene are WSHSY and SAAADI. CDR3 size: 16 residues. The CDR3 spells CASSESDMITASPLHF. CDR3 nucleotide sequence: TGCGCCAGCAGTGAGTCGGACATGATAACAGCTTCACCCCTCCACTTT.

This clonotype was detected many times. V gene TRBV3-1 combines with J gene TRBJ1-1; D remains unclear. Germline CDR1 and CDR2: LGHDT and YNNKEL (reference sequence). The CDR3 extends over 13 amino acids. Deletions cut 2 bases from V and 10 bases from J, with 14 bases between. CDR3 amino acids: CASSQPDKGRAFF. The CDR3 DNA is TGTGCCAGCAGCCAACCCGACAAGGGAAGAGCTTTCTTT.

This clonotype was seen only a few times. The chain combines TRBV29-1 with TRBJ2-1; D is possibly TRBD1 (6 bases). The ends were cut back, 7 bases at V and 0 bases at J, with 19 bases in the middle. The CDR3 length is 16 residues. From germline, CDR1 is SQVTM and CDR2 ANQGSEA. The CDR3 protein is CSAVGGQSISYNEQFF. The CDR3 DNA reads TGCAGCGCCGTAGGGGGACAAAGTATCTCCTACAATGAGCAGTTCTTC.

This clonotype was detected only a few times. The chain joins TRBV7-9 to TRBJ2-1; 11 nucleotides agree with TRBD2. V lost 8 bases and J lost 8; bases outside the gene matches: 8. CDR1 is SEHNR and CDR2 is FQNEAQ in the germline V gene (reference sequence). The CDR3 totals 14 residues. DNA of the CDR3: TGTGCCAGCGCACGACTAGCGGGGTTGGATGAGCAGTTCTTC. It specifies CASARLAGLDEQFF.

This clonotype occurred many times. The CDR3 sequence: CASSLFAETQYF. In DNA, the CDR3 is TGTGCCAGCAGTTTGTTTGCCGAGACCCAGTACTTC. The chain recombines TRBV12-3 or TRBV12-4 with TRBJ2-5; unclear D gene. The CDR3 has 12 amino acids. Trimming shortened V by 3 bases and J by 5 bases, and 7 bases separated the two germline ends.

V usage is TRBV10-3 and J usage is TRBJ2-1; D perhaps matches TRBD1 (5 bases). The CDR3 totals 14 residues. With 3 bases removed from V and 5 bases from J, the gap between germline ends came to 11 bases. Germline CDR1 and CDR2: ENHRY and SYGVKD. CDR3 bases: TGTGCCATCAGTGACTTCCAGGGAAACAATGAGCAGTTCTTC. Translated, it gives CAISDFQGNNEQFF.

This clonotype was picked up a small number of times. J is TRBJ2-7 and V is TRBV29-1; D is possibly TRBD2 (6 bases). V was trimmed by 3 bases and J by 6 bases, leaving 18 bases between them. Germline assignment: CDR1 SQVTM and CDR2 ANQGSEA. The CDR3 totals 14 residues. The CDR3: CSVEARGAASEQYV. The CDR3, as DNA: TGCAGCGTTGAGGCCCGCGGGGCAGCTAGCGAGCAGTACGTC.

This clonotype was recorded a few times. V is TRBV7-6 and J is TRBJ2-1; either TRBD1 or TRBD2 may supply D (5 bases each). The CDR3 runs 13 residues. Trimming pared 1 base from V and 11 bases from J, leaving 12 bases between. CDR1 and CDR2 (germline): SGHVS, FNYEAQ. The CDR3 sequence is CASSLVGMGQQFF. The CDR3, as DNA: TGTGCCAGCAGCTTAGTGGGTATGGGACAGCAGTTCTTC.

This clonotype was counted a few times. The genes are TRBV28 and TRBJ2-5, with 9 bases lining up with TRBD2. This CDR3 spans 14 amino acids. Per the germline V gene, CDR1 is MDHEN and CDR2 is SYDVKM. The ends lost 8 bases at V and 1 base at J; junction bases unmatched: 5. For the CDR3, the DNA is TGTGCCAGCCGGGTTAGCGGGAGCCAAGAGACCCAGTACTTC. Its protein product is CASRVSGSQETQYF.

At least ten counts were recorded for this clonotype. The chain joins TRBV6-4 to TRBJ2-3; possibly TRBD2 for D (6 bases). The germline V gene encodes CDR1 MRHNA and CDR2 SNTAGT. CDR3 length: 15 residues. The ends were cut back, 0 bases at V and 0 bases at J, with 7 bases in the middle. CDR3 DNA: TGTGCCAGCAGTGACTCGGCGGGGAGCACAGATACGCAGTATTTT. Protein product: CASSDSAGSTDTQYF.

The chain uses TRBV27 and TRBJ2-5; a weak D match, TRBD2 (5 bases). Per germline, CDR1 MNHEY and CDR2 SMNVEV (reference sequence). Deletions cut 8 bases from V and 7 bases from J, with 14 bases between. CDR3 size: 12 residues. The CDR3 spells CASPLRVRTQYF. Written as DNA, the CDR3 is TGTGCCAGCCCGCTGCGGGTACGGACCCAGTACTTC.

The chain couples TRBV11-2 to TRBJ2-3; D gene ambiguous. This CDR3 contains 14 residues. Germline V gene data show CDR1 as SGHAT and CDR2 as FQNNGV. Between the trimmed V and J ends, which lost 0 bases and 3 bases, there was a span of 7 bases. DNA of the CDR3: TGTGCCAGCAGCTTAGATCCGGCAACAGATACGCAGTATTTT. This translates into CASSLDPATDTQYF.

The CDR3 spells CASSGQGRLPYEQYF. The CDR3 DNA is TGTGCCAGCAGTGGACAGGGGCGACTGCCCTACGAGCAGTACTTC. V usage is TRBV28 and J usage is TRBJ2-7, with 9 bases fitting TRBD1. Trimming took 5 bases from V and 2 from J; bases not matched to a gene: 7. The germline V gene has CDR1 MDHEN and CDR2 SYDVKM. The CDR3 runs 15 residues.

This clonotype was seen at least ten times. The chain couples TRBV20-1 to TRBJ1-5; 10 positions agree with TRBD1. The CDR3 sequence is 15 residues long. The ends lost 6 bases at V and 2 bases at J; junction bases unmatched: 7. From germline, CDR1 is DFQATT and CDR2 SNEGSKA (reference sequence). CDR3 residues: CSAPTGGMGNQPQHF. CDR3 in DNA: TGCAGTGCACCGACAGGGGGCATGGGCAATCAGCCCCAGCATTTT.

In its sample, this clonotype was seen a few times. This chain connects TRBV5-6 to TRBJ2-2, with TRBD2 matching over 10 bases. CDR1 is SGHDT and CDR2 is YYEEEE in the germline V gene. There are 16 residues in the CDR3. Trimming removed 3 bases from V and 6 bases from J; junction bases left unmatched: 8. CDR3 in amino acids: CASSWVLAGVSGELFF. Written as DNA, the CDR3 is TGTGCCAGCAGCTGGGTCCTAGCGGGAGTTTCCGGGGAGCTGTTTTTT. Variable domain in full (rest from reference TRBV5-6 and TRBJ2-2): DAGVTQSPTHLIKTRGQQVTLRCSPKSGHDTVSWYQQALGQGPQFIFQYYEEEERQRGNFPDRFSGHQFPNYSSELNVNALLLGDSALYLCASSWVLAGVSGELFFGEGSRLTVL.

At least ten counts were recorded for this clonotype. The chain combines TRBV12-3 or TRBV12-4 with TRBJ2-7, with D tentatively TRBD2 (6 bases). Trimming left V 5 bases short and J 7 bases short, with 15 bases between. The CDR3 sequence is 13 residues long. CDR3 nucleotide sequence: TGTGCCAGCAGTCTCGCGACTAGTCGTGAGCAGTACTTC. It translates to CASSLATSREQYF.

This clonotype showed up many times. The rearrangement links TRBV12-3 or TRBV12-4 to TRBJ2-1, with TRBD2 identical over 10 bases. The CDR3 has 15 residues. V lost 3 bases, J lost 9 bases, and 8 bases stayed unmatched. Here the CDR3 DNA reads TGTGCCAGCAGTTTGGGAGCGGGAGGGGTAGGTGAGCAGTTCTTC. Encoded protein: CASSLGAGGVGEQFF.

This clonotype has at least ten counts. This chain uses TRBV29-1 with TRBJ1-2; possible D gene TRBD1, 6 bases. Germline V gene sequence: CDR1 SQVTM, CDR2 ANQGSEA. V lost 6 bases and J 5 bases, leaving 13 bases between the germline ends. The CDR3 covers 12 residues. CDR3: CSVIQGPYGYTF. The CDR3 DNA is TGCAGCGTCATACAGGGCCCTTATGGCTACACCTTC.

This clonotype showed up many times. V is TRBV6-5 and J is TRBJ2-2, with 7 bases fitting TRBD1. The CDR3 loop spans 14 amino acids. Unmatched junction bases numbered 4, after V lost 6 bases and J lost 3 bases. CDR1 and CDR2 from the germline V gene are MNHEY and SVGAGI. CDR3 in DNA: TGTGCCAGCAGCTTAACAGGGGACACCGGGGAGCTGTTTTTT. Amino acids: CASSLTGDTGELFF.